This TCR beta chain was sequenced in a study of CD4 T cells in relation to SARS-CoV-2 and coronaviruses. Uncultured naive and memory CD4+ T cells supplied DNA for deep TCR-beta sequencing. TCRdb's copy holds only in-frame clones and misses some; the assay was immunoSEQ multiplex PCR. The sample yields approximately 64,000 clones, approximately 94% seen once. The unexposed donors gave CD4+ T cells in 2011-2018, prior to COVID-19. Notes on the study in general: Monoreactive clones expanded significantly more to SARS-CoV-2 than crossreactive clones did. Crossreactivity was assessed only for spike protein, not other viral proteins. According to naive versus memory sequencing, detected responses are memory recall, not newly primed.

Trimming removed 0 bases from V and 5 bases from J, with 11 bases in between. CDR3 length equals 15 residues. Germline CDR1 is MNHNS and CDR2 is SASEGT. As to this clone: Antigen specificity is unknown.

The sequenced sample was naive CD4+ T cells from PBMCs. Subset noted: naive CD4+ T cells isolated by negative enrichment. The TCR comes from a human donor in good health. The chain joins TRBV6-1 to TRBJ2-1; D gene unclear. The CDR3 DNA is TGTGCCAGCAGTGAAGCGGGATTGGGCGACAATGAGCAGTTCTTC. Amino acid sequence: CASSEAGLGDNEQFF.